This T cell receptor beta chain came from a study of T cells in localized non-small cell lung cancer. This table comes from immunoSEQ multiplex PCR, and its TCRdb copy is limited to in-frame clones, with some not included. The sample lists 45,000 to 60,000 clones, 86% occurring once. Germline V gene sequence: CDR1 LNHDA, CDR2 SQIVND (reference sequence). Unmatched junction bases numbered 9, after V lost 5 bases and J lost 2 bases. The CDR3 length is 15 residues. A remark on this clone: Its target is not known.

Study observations and caveats: A denser population of T cells in blood accompanied longer overall survival. It was uninvolved adjacent lung that showed the highest T cell clonality, exceeding tumor. Out of the top 100 tumor clones, a median around 57 were seen in adjacent lung.

The rearrangement links TRBV19 to TRBJ2-7; 7 nucleotides line up with TRBD1. The sample consisted of PBMCs, taken before any cancer treatment. The receptor was derived from a man aged 35-69 years with stage II lung adenocarcinoma. In nucleotides, the CDR3 is TGTGCCAGTAGTCCCCTCGGACAGGCCACCTACGAGCAGTACTTC. This gives the protein CASSPLGQATYEQYF.